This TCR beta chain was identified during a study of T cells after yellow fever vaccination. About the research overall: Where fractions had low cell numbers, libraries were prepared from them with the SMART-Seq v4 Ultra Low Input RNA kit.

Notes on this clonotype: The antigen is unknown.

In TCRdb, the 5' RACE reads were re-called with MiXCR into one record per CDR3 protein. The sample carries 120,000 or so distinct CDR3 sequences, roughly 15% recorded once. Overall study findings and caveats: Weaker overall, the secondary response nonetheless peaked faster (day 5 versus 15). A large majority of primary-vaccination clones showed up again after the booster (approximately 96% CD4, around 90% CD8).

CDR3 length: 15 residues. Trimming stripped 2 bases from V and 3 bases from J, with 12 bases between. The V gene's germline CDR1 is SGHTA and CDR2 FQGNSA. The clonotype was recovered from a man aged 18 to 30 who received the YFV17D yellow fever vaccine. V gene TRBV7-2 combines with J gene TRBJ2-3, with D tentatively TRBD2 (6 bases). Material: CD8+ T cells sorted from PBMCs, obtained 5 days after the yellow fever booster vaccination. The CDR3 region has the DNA TGTGCCAGCAGCTTAAATTGGGGGGAAACAGATACGCAGTATTTT. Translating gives CASSLNWGETDTQYF.